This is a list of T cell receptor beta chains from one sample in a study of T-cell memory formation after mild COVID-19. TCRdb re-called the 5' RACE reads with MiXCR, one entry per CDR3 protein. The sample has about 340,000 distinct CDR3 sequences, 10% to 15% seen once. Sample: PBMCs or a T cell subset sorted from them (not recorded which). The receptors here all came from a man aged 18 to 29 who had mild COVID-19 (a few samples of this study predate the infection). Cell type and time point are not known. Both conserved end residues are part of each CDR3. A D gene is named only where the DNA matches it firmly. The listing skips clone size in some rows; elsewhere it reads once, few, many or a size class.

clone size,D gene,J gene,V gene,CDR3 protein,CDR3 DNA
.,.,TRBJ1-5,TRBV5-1,CASSLTPHSNQPQHF,TGCGCCAGCAGCTTGACACCGCATAGCAATCAGCCACAGCATTTT
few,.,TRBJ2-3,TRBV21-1,CASSKESSGASTDTQYF,TGTGCCAGCAGCAAAGAATCCAGCGGGGCTAGCACAGATACGCAGTATTTT
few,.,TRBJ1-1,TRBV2,CASSDWSMNTEAFF,TGTGCCAGCAGTGATTGGAGCATGAACACTGAAGCTTTCTTT
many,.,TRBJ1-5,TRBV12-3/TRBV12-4,CASSSMTPNQPQHF,TGTGCCAGCAGTTCGATGACCCCGAATCAGCCCCAGCATTTT
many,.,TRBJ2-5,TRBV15,CATSRDRGATETQYF,TGTGCCACCAGCAGAGACCGGGGAGCCACAGAGACCCAGTACTTC
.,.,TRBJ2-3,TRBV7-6,CASSLGSPGDTQYF,TGTGCCAGCAGCTTAGGGAGTCCGGGAGATACGCAGTATTTT
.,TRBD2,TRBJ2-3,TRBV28,CASSFTGTSGDTQYF,TGTGCCAGCAGTTTCACCGGGACTAGCGGGGATACGCAGTATTTT
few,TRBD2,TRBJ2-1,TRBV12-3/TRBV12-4,CASSGGTIYNEQFF,TGTGCCAGCAGTGGCGGGACTATCTACAATGAGCAGTTCTTC
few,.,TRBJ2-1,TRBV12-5,CASGLMSRYNEQFF,TGTGCTAGTGGTTTGATGTCACGATACAATGAGCAGTTCTTC
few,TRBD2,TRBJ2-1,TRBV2,CAKGAGYNEQFF,TGTGCCAAAGGAGCGGGGTACAATGAGCAGTTCTTC
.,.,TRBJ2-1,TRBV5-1,CASSLVDYSYNEQFF,TGCGCCAGCAGCTTGGTCGACTACTCCTACAATGAGCAGTTCTTC
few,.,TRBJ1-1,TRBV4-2,CASSPRYREGSTEAFF,TGTGCCAGCAGCCCGAGATACAGGGAGGGGAGCACTGAAGCTTTCTTT
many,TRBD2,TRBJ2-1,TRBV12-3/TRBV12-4,CASTRGGSSYNEQFF,TGTGCCAGCACCCGGGGGGGGAGCTCCTACAATGAGCAGTTCTTC
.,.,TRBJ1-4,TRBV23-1,CASSQEDRHRDEKLFF,TGCGCCAGCAGTCAAGAAGACCGCCACCGAGATGAAAAACTGTTTTTT
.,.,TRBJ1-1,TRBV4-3,CASSQGSMAEAFF,TGCGCCAGCAGCCAAGGGTCAATGGCTGAAGCTTTCTTT
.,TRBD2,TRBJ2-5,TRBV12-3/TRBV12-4,CASSFISGEETQYF,TGTGCCAGCAGTTTTATTAGCGGGGAAGAGACCCAGTACTTC
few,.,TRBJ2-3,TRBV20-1,CSARDYGDTQYF,TGCAGTGCTAGAGATTACGGGGATACGCAGTATTTT
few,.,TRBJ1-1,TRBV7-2,CASSQGVGWRGAFF,TGTGCCAGCAGTCAAGGTGTGGGTTGGCGCGGAGCTTTCTTT
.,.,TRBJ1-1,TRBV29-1,CSVVGELNTEAFF,TGCAGCGTGGTCGGGGAGTTGAACACTGAAGCTTTCTTT
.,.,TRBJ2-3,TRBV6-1,CASSETGSPTDTQYF,TGTGCCAGCAGTGAAACAGGGAGCCCCACAGATACGCAGTATTTT
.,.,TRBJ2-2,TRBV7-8,CASPVRRTGELFF,TGTGCCAGCCCGGTTAGACGTACCGGGGAGCTGTTTTTT
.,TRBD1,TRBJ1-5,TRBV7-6,CASSIWTGPNQPQHF,TGTGCCAGCAGCATTTGGACAGGGCCCAATCAGCCCCAGCATTTT
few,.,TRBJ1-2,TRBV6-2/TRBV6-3,CASSRGTVYFTF,TGTGCCAGCAGTCGGGGGACGGTTTATTTCACCTTC
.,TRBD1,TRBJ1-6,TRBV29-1,CSAEQDRALRAPLHF,TGCAGCGCCGAACAGGACAGGGCTCTTCGGGCACCCCTCCACTTT
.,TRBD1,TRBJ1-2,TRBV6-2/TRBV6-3,CASSNRGPYGYTF,TGTGCCAGCAGCAACAGGGGTCCATATGGCTACACCTTC
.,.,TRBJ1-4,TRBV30,CAWSSASNEKLFF,TGTGCCTGGAGTTCGGCATCTAATGAAAAACTGTTTTTT
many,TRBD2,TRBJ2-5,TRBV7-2,CASSPTSGGARETQYF,TGTGCCAGCAGCCCGACTAGCGGGGGGGCCCGTGAGACCCAGTACTTC
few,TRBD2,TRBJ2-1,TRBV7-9,CASSPGTSGMKNEQFF,TGTGCCAGCAGCCCCGGGACTAGCGGGATGAAGAATGAGCAGTTCTTC
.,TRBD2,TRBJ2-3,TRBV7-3,CASSLGLAGGTSTDTQYF,TGTGCCAGCAGCTTAGGTCTAGCGGGGGGGACTAGCACAGATACGCAGTATTTT
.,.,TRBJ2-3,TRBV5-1,CASSLVFGGGTDTQYF,TGCGCCAGCAGCCTGGTTTTCGGGGGCGGCACAGATACGCAGTATTTT
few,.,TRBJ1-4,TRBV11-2,CASSLAGKSLFF,TGTGCCAGCAGCTTAGCGGGGAAAAGCCTGTTTTTT
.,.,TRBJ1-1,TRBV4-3,CASTPNGGSGQMNTEAFF,TGCGCCAGCACCCCAAATGGGGGGTCGGGCCAGATGAACACTGAAGCTTTCTTT
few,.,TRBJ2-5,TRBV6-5,CASSYLRGRAETQYF,TGTGCCAGCAGTTACCTCCGGGGAAGGGCAGAGACCCAGTACTTC
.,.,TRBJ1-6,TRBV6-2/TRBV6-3,CASSYNRNSPLHF,TGTGCCAGCAGTTACAACCGGAATTCACCCCTCCACTTT
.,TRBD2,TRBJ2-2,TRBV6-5,CASSPSGGHTGELFF,TGTGCCAGCAGTCCTAGCGGGGGGCACACCGGGGAGCTGTTTTTT
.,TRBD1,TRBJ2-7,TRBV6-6,CASSPGTGGEQYF,TGTGCCAGCAGTCCGGGGACAGGGGGCGAGCAGTACTTC
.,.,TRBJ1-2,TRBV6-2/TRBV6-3,CASSRTDNYGYTF,TGTGCCAGCAGTAGGACAGATAACTATGGCTACACCTTC
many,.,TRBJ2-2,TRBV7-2,CASSALNFGELFF,TGTGCCAGCAGCGCATTAAACTTCGGGGAGCTGTTTTTT
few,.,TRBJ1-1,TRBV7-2,CASSLGRWNTEAFF,TGTGCCAGCAGCTTAGGCAGGTGGAACACTGAAGCTTTCTTT
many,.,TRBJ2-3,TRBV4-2,CASSQDTDTQYF,TGTGCCAGCAGCCAAGACACAGATACGCAGTATTTT
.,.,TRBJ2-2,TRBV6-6,CASSYSVQNTGELFF,TGTGCCAGCAGTTACTCTGTCCAGAACACCGGGGAGCTGTTTTTT
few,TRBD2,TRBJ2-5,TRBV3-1,CASSIRLHSGGQETQYF,TGTGCCAGCAGTATCCGGCTGCATAGCGGGGGGCAAGAGACCCAGTACTTC
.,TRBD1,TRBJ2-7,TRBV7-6,CASSPGTEIYEQYF,TGTGCCAGCAGCCCGGGGACAGAGATATACGAGCAGTACTTC
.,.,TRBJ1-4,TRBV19,CASSIQGGREKLFF,TGTGCCAGTAGTATTCAGGGAGGAAGAGAAAAACTGTTTTTT
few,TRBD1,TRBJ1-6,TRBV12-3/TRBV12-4,CASSTGGPNSPLHF,TGTGCCAGCAGTACAGGGGGGCCTAATTCACCCCTCCACTTT
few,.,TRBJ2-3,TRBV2,CASSSRGSPGTDTQYF,TGTGCCAGCAGTAGCCGGGGGTCCCCGGGGACAGATACGCAGTATTTT
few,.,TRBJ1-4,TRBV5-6,CASSLLGTPNEKLFF,TGTGCCAGCAGCTTGTTAGGAACCCCTAATGAAAAACTGTTTTTT
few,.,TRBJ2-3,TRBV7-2,CASSLAPLTRISTDTQYF,TGTGCCAGCAGCTTAGCGCCCCTTACCCGGATAAGCACAGATACGCAGTATTTT
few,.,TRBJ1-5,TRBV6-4,CASSAYPNQPQHF,TGTGCCAGCAGTGCCTACCCCAATCAGCCCCAGCATTTT
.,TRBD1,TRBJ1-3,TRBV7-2,CASSPSTGSSGNTIYF,TGTGCCAGCAGCCCCTCGACAGGGAGCTCTGGAAACACCATATATTTT
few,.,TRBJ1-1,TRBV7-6,CASSLIGARNTEAFF,TGTGCCAGCAGCTTAATCGGGGCGAGGAACACTGAAGCTTTCTTT
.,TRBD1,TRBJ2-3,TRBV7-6,CASSPPGQGIWGDTQYF,TGTGCCAGCAGTCCACCGGGACAGGGGATCTGGGGGGATACGCAGTATTTT
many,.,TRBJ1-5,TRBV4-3,CASSQDSLVQPQHF,TGCGCCAGCAGCCAAGATAGCTTGGTTCAGCCCCAGCATTTT
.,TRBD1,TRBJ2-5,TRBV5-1,CASRFGANRGETQYF,TGCGCCAGCAGATTTGGGGCCAACAGGGGAGAGACCCAGTACTTC
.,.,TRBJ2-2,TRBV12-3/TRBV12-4,CASRRTGGRTGELFF,TGTGCCAGCCGCCGGACCGGGGGCCGCACCGGGGAGCTGTTTTTT